This entry lists 24 T cell receptor beta chains sequenced from one sample in a study of CD4 and CD8 cells across lung adenocarcinoma regions. Via MiXCR, TCRdb re-called the PCR reads, giving one row per CDR3 protein. The table lists roughly 20,000 distinct CDR3 sequences, roughly 56% of them singletons. The sample comprised CD8+ T cells from the center of a lung tumor. These receptors were obtained from a female donor with lung adenocarcinoma. The CD4 and CD8 labels of this study may be unreliable.

This clonotype turned up a few times. V gene TRBV7-2 combines with J gene TRBJ1-1; D remains unclear. The germline V and J ends were trimmed by 0 bases and 4 bases, with 15 bases remaining between them. Germline CDR1 is SGHTA and CDR2 is FQGNSA. The CDR3 length is 16 residues. DNA for the CDR3: TGTGCCAGCAGCTTAGCGAATCGGCTGGAGTTCACTGAAGCTTTCTTT. The encoded protein is CASSLANRLEFTEAFF.

On this clonotype: One end of the junction is discordant with germline, which a read error may explain. The chain couples TRBV10-3 to TRBJ2-3; D remains ambiguous. Germline CDR1 ENHRY, CDR2 SYGVKD. CDR3 length equals 13 residues. CDR3 protein: CALSELDGETQYF. CDR3 sequence (DNA): TGTGCCCTCAGTGAATTGGACGGAGAGACCCAGTATTTT.

As concerns this clonotype: At one boundary the junction diverges from the germline segment, which might be a read error. The chain has TRBV27 and TRBJ2-2; 7 nucleotides line up with TRBD1. The V gene's germline CDR1 is MNHEY and CDR2 SMNVEV (reference sequence). This CDR3 comprises 14 residues. The CDR3 DNA sequence: TGTGCGGGCAGTCAGGACGTGAGCACAGGGGCGCTGTTTTTT. Amino acid sequence: CAGSQDVSTGALFF.

The sample holds a few counts of this clonotype. The chain has TRBV6-1 and TRBJ2-1; 9 positions match TRBD1. Trimming cost V 6 bases and J 12 bases; bases outside gene matches: 15. The CDR3 length is 15 residues. Germline loops: CDR1 MNHNS, CDR2 SASEGT. The CDR3 DNA is TGTGCCAGCAGCGAGGGGACAGGGACTGCCTACAGGCAGTTCTTC. Translation gives CASSEGTGTAYRQFF.

On this clonotype itself: A junction end diverges from the germline sequence, so it may reflect a read error. The J gene is TRBJ2-6, the V gene TRBV27, with D perhaps TRBD1 (6 bases). CDR3 length equals 15 residues. Per the germline V gene, CDR1 is MNHEY and CDR2 is SMNVEV (reference sequence). The CDR3 DNA reads TGTGCCAGCAGTCCAATGGGGGCTGGGGCCAACGTGCAGTCCTTC. Protein: CASSPMGAGANVQSF.

The genes are TRBV5-1 and TRBJ2-4; either TRBD1 or TRBD2 may supply D (5 bases each). This CDR3 has 14 residues. Germline CDR1 and CDR2: SGHRS and YFSETQ. This CDR3 reads CGGTGPRTTNTQYF. CDR3 bases: TGCGGCGGCACGGGGCCGCGGACCACAAATACGCAGTACTTC.

In the case of this clonotype: The junction departs from the called germline gene at one end, perhaps through a read error. This chain links TRBV27 with TRBJ2-4, with TRBD2 matching 8 bases. CDR1 is MNHEY, CDR2 SMNVEV, per germline (reference sequence). The CDR3 is made up of 15 amino acids. The CDR3 DNA follows: TGTGCCAGCAGGCGGGGGGACTTTGCCAAAGACATGCAGTATTTC. Translated: CASRRGDFAKDMQYF.

This clonotype occurred many times. This chain links TRBV6-5 with TRBJ2-2; a weak D match, TRBD2 (6 bases). Deletions cut 0 bases from V and 5 bases from J, with 22 bases between. Germline V gives CDR1 MNHEY, CDR2 SVGAGI. This CDR3 is built from 19 residues. CDR3 sequence (DNA): TGTGCCAGCAGTTACTCGTTACTCGCAGCGTCCGGAGGGACCGGGGAGCTGTTTTTT. This translates into CASSYSLLAASGGTGELFF.

This clonotype is medium-sized in the sample. This chain joins TRBV6-1 and TRBJ2-3, with 9 bases aligning to TRBD2. The CDR3 consists of 15 residues. V dropped 5 bases and J dropped 3; count of bases not matched to a gene: 6. The germline V gene encodes CDR1 MNHNS and CDR2 SASEGT. The CDR3 DNA follows: TGTGCCAGCAGTCTGCGAGCGGGAGGTACAGATACGCAGTATTTT. This codes for CASSLRAGGTDTQYF.

This clonotype appeared once. The V call is TRBV27, the J call TRBJ2-5; 7 bases agree with TRBD2. The V and J ends lost 9 bases and 0 bases, in that order; junction bases with no gene match: 10. CDR3 length: 15 amino acids. Germline V gene lookup returns CDR1 MNHEY and CDR2 SMNVEV (reference sequence). CDR3 region: CARGQRGRDQETQYF. The CDR3 nucleotides read TGTGCCAGGGGGCAGCGGGGCCGTGACCAAGAGACCCAGTACTTC.

This clonotype was seen ten or more times. The chain joins TRBV12-3 or TRBV12-4 to TRBJ2-2; 7 bases map to TRBD1. CDR3 length: 13 residues. V lost 6 bases, J lost 6 bases, and 4 bases stayed unmatched. The CDR3, as DNA: TGTGCCAGCAGCCCGACAGGGTCCGGGGAGCTGTTTTTT. Translating gives CASSPTGSGELFF.

This chain links TRBV12-3 or TRBV12-4 with TRBJ2-1, with 15 bases that match TRBD2. This CDR3 spans 18 amino acids. J lost 1 base, V lost 6 bases, and 7 bases had no gene match. CDR3 DNA: TGTGCCAGCAGCCGGACTAGCGGGGGGGTTTGGTCCTACAATGAGCAGTTCTTC. Translated, it gives CASSRTSGGVWSYNEQFF.

This clonotype was observed once. V is TRBV6-1 and J is TRBJ2-3, with D maybe TRBD2 (7 bases). Judging by the DNA end, TRBJ2-7 fits better; the J call may be wrong. Germline CDR1 and CDR2: MNHNS and SASEGT. There are 15 residues in the CDR3. The CDR3 region is CAGGEGGGGTETQYF. The CDR3 nucleotides read TGTGCCGGGGGTGAAGGGGGGGGAGGCACAGAGACGCAGTACTTC.

This sequence joins TRBV25-1 and TRBJ2-3; TRBD1 matches 7 bases. The germline gives CDR1 MGHDK, CDR2 SYGVNS. Trimming cost V 3 bases and J 10 bases; bases outside gene matches: 10. The CDR3 totals 14 residues. CDR3 DNA: TGTGCCAGCAGTGAGTACGCGGCCACAGGGGCGCAGTATTTT. Translation: CASSEYAATGAQYF.

By its share, this clonotype is large (0.1 to 1%). The rearrangement joins TRBV27 to TRBJ2-1; D unresolved. With 8 bases removed from V and 7 bases from J, the gap between germline ends came to 18 bases. The CDR3 has 14 residues. Germline loops: CDR1 MNHEY, CDR2 SMNVEV (reference sequence). This CDR3 is CASLRSAGANEQFF. CDR3 DNA sequence: TGTGCCAGCCTACGTTCGGCAGGAGCTAATGAGCAGTTCTTC.

The V and J genes are TRBV5-1 and TRBJ2-2, with 7 bases matching TRBD2. The length of the CDR3 is 17 residues. CDR1 SGHRS and CDR2 YFSETQ come from the germline V gene. V shed 0 bases and J 0 bases; nucleotides not matched to a gene: 5. This chain's CDR3 is CASSLGYGLANTGELFF. The CDR3 coding sequence is TGCGCCAGCAGCTTGGGATATGGACTAGCGAACACCGGGGAGCTGTTTTTT.

In its sample, this clonotype was seen a few times. V usage is TRBV6-1 and J usage is TRBJ2-5; D unresolved. There are 18 residues in the CDR3. V lost 0 bases and J 0 bases, leaving 17 bases between the germline ends. Germline CDR1 reads MNHNS; CDR2 reads SASEGT. The CDR3 is CASSEARTSLLYQETQYF. CDR3 DNA sequence: TGTGCCAGCAGTGAAGCGCGTACGAGTCTTCTGTACCAAGAGACCCAGTACTTC.

Points on this clonotype: An end of the junction does not agree with germline; a read error may underlie this. The chain couples TRBV27 to TRBJ2-3, with D uncertain. The better agreement between TRBJ2-5 and the DNA end casts doubt on the J call. The CDR3 has 11 amino acids. Germline loops: CDR1 MNHEY, CDR2 SMNVEV (reference sequence). CDR3 protein: CASGPPEPQYF. In DNA, the CDR3 is TGTGCCAGCGGTCCTCCAGAGCCCCAGTACTTC.

The chain uses TRBV7-8 and TRBJ2-1, with D unresolved. Deletions cut 1 base from V and 4 bases from J, with 8 bases between. This CDR3 has 14 amino acids. Germline V gene sequence: CDR1 SGHVS, CDR2 FQNEAQ. Written as DNA, the CDR3 is TGTGCCAGCAGCTTAGGAGACGAGTACAATGAGCAGTTCTTC. Its translation is CASSLGDEYNEQFF.

Comment on this clonotype: Germline and junction disagree at one end, which may indicate a read error. The chain joins TRBV11-2 to TRBJ2-3, with D perhaps TRBD1 or TRBD2 (6 bases each). Germline V CDR1 and CDR2: SGHAT, FQNNGV. CDR3 length: 17 amino acids. The chain's CDR3 is CASSLGGGASDQDTQYF. The CDR3 DNA reads TGTGCCAGCAGCTTGGGGGGCGGGGCCAGCGACCAAGATACGCAGTATTTC.

The V gene is TRBV10-3, the J gene TRBJ2-1, with unresolved D. Near its end, the DNA agrees better with TRBJ2-7, so the J call may be wrong. The germline gives CDR1 ENHRY, CDR2 SYGVKD. The CDR3 runs 13 residues. CDR3 nucleotides: TGTGCCACCTATAGTGCTCTAACCTACGAGCAGTACTTC. It is translated as CATYSALTYEQYF.

In its sample, this clonotype was seen a few times. This chain uses TRBV28 with TRBJ2-1; 12 bases map to TRBD2. CDR1 is MDHEN and CDR2 is SYDVKM in the germline V gene. The length of the CDR3 is 16 residues. The trim removed 3 bases at V and 6 bases at J, leaving 6 bases unmatched. The CDR3, as DNA: TGTGCCAGCAGTTTCCTAGCGGGAGGGCCCTTCAATGAGCAGTTCTTC. It translates to CASSFLAGGPFNEQFF. Combining the CDR3 with reference TRBV28 and TRBJ2-1 gives the whole variable domain DVKVTQSSRYLVKRTGEKVFLECVQDMDHENMFWYRQDPGLGLRLIYFSYDVKMKEKGDIPEGYSVSREKKERFSLILESASTNQTSMYLCASSFLAGGPFNEQFFGPGTRLTVL.

The gene calls are TRBV11-2 and TRBJ2-2; TRBD1 is a possible D gene (5 bases). This CDR3 contains 15 residues. The V end lost 5 bases, the J end lost 0 bases, and 10 bases lay between the germline ends. Germline-derived CDR1 and CDR2 are SGHAT and FQNNGV. CDR3 in amino acids: CASSQGLANTGELFF. The CDR3 bases are TGTGCCAGCAGCCAGGGTCTAGCGAACACCGGGGAGCTGTTTTTT.

This clonotype was detected ten times or more. The CDR3 sequence is CASSQGAGQFF. CDR3 nucleotide sequence: TGCGCCAGCAGCCAAGGGGCTGGGCAGTTCTTC. This chain links TRBV4-1 with TRBJ2-1; the D is unclear. The V gene lost 1 base and the J gene lost 12 bases, with 7 bases spanning the gap. The CDR3 totals 11 residues. Germline V CDR1 and CDR2: MGHRA, YSYEKL.